This TCR beta chain comes out of a study of cytomegalovirus exposure and HLA in healthy donors. Here immunoSEQ multiplex PCR was the method, and the copy in TCRdb shows in-frame clones only, minus some. Found here are about 43,000 clones, roughly 90% of them singletons; the top ten hold roughly 5.3%. V lost 0 bases, J lost 8 bases, and 18 bases lay in between. The CDR3 has 16 amino acids. Germline V gene lookup returns CDR1 SGHNT and CDR2 YYREEE (reference sequence). This chain links TRBV5-4 with TRBJ2-1; TRBD1 is a possible D gene (5 bases). Sequencing was done on a sample of PBMCs. The sequence was collected from a man aged 18 to 30 in good health and CMV-seronegative. The CDR3 region is CASSLGWGGTLDEQFF. Written as DNA, the CDR3 is TGTGCCAGCAGCTTGGGGTGGGGCGGAACTTTGGATGAGCAGTTCTTC.